A selection of T cell receptor beta chains follows, all from one sample in a study of early T cells in non-severe SARS-CoV-2 infection. TCRdb recomputed calls from the 5' RACE reads with MiXCR, one row per CDR3 protein. The sample lists over 50,000 distinct CDR3 sequences, roughly 8% seen once, with roughly 8.8% in the top ten. The sample was whole blood. These receptors came from an adult who was a healthcare worker with PCR-confirmed SARS-CoV-2 infection or an uninfected control (not recorded which). Each CDR3 is given with its conserved first and last residue. A D gene is named only where the DNA matches it firmly. Rows may omit the clone size; those that give it use once, few, many or a size class.

>few|15|TRBJ1-5|TRBV19|TRBD1
CASSRGGQGHQPQHF
TGTGCCAGTAGCCGGGGGGGACAGGGTCATCAGCCCCAGCATTTT
>many|14|TRBJ2-2|TRBV2|NA
CASSPNRRAGELFF
TGTGCCAGCAGTCCCAACCGAAGGGCCGGGGAGCTGTTTTTT
>NA|17|TRBJ2-3|TRBV7-7|TRBD2
CASSFLLGAGGSGTQYF
TGTGCTAGCAGCTTCTTACTGGGGGCGGGAGGAAGCGGTACGCAGTATTTT
>many|13|TRBJ2-2|TRBV6-4|NA
CASSDGNTGELFF
TGTGCCAGCAGTGACGGGAACACCGGGGAGCTGTTTTTT
>NA|13|TRBJ2-7|TRBV29-1|TRBD2
CSVCLAGVDEQYF
TGCAGCGTTTGTCTAGCGGGAGTCGACGAGCAGTACTTC
>many|16|TRBJ2-7|TRBV6-5|TRBD2
CASSLLGAGATYEQYF
TGTGCCAGCAGCCTACTCGGAGCGGGAGCGACATACGAGCAGTACTTC
>few|15|TRBJ1-1|TRBV4-1|TRBD1
CASSQDGQGRPEAFF
TGCGCCAGCAGCCAAGATGGACAGGGGAGGCCTGAAGCTTTCTTT
>many|13|TRBJ1-2|TRBV24-1|NA
CATSDLDGHGYTF
TGTGCCACCAGTGATTTAGACGGGCATGGCTACACCTTC
>NA|13|TRBJ2-2|TRBV29-1|TRBD1
CSVSRGRAGELFF
TGCAGCGTTTCAAGGGGGCGCGCCGGGGAGCTGTTTTTT
>few|15|TRBJ2-3|TRBV5-1|NA
CASSLTDTSTDTQYF
TGCGCCAGCAGCTTGACAGACACCAGCACAGATACGCAGTATTTT
>NA|15|TRBJ2-7|TRBV9|NA
CASSPAGDGVSEQYF
TGTGCCAGCAGCCCAGCCGGGGATGGGGTAAGCGAGCAGTACTTC
>NA|16|TRBJ1-2|TRBV7-2|TRBD1
CASSLAKGQAISGYTF
TGTGCCAGCAGCTTAGCGAAAGGACAGGCGATAAGTGGCTACACCTTC
>few|13|TRBJ2-1|TRBV24-1|NA
CATSDSHYNEQFF
TGTGCCACCAGTGATTCCCATTACAATGAGCAGTTCTTC
>NA|12|TRBJ1-3|TRBV29-1|NA
CSVGGAGNTIYF
TGCAGCGTTGGGGGGGCTGGAAACACCATATATTTT